This entry lists 15 T cell receptor beta chains sequenced from one sample in a study of blood T cell repertoires in COVID-19. Produced via immunoSEQ multiplex PCR; TCRdb's table is partial and in-frame only. The sample includes 200,000 to 300,000 clones, 88% of them seen just once. The sequenced material came from PBMCs or T cells enriched from blood (not recorded which). These receptors all come from a woman aged 40 to 49 with acute COVID-19.

V usage is TRBV5-4 and J usage is TRBJ2-7; 8 bases are shared with TRBD2. The germline gives CDR1 SGHNT, CDR2 YYREEE (reference sequence). The CDR3 is made up of 14 amino acids. After removal of 0 bases from V and 2 bases from J, the junction contained 1 base not matched to a gene. DNA for the CDR3: TGTGCCAGCAGCTTGGAGGGACTAGCCTACGAGCAGTACGTC. Protein product: CASSLEGLAYEQYV.

The V and J genes are TRBV7-2 and TRBJ1-1, with D perhaps matching TRBD1 (5 bases). V lost 4 bases to trimming and J lost 2 bases, with 8 bases between them. The CDR3 is 13 residues long. Germline V gene lookup returns CDR1 SGHTA and CDR2 FQGNSA. The DNA of the CDR3 is TGTGCCAGCAGCTGGGGCGGTAACACTGAAGCTTTCTTT. Encoded protein: CASSWGGNTEAFF.

The genes are TRBV4-1 and TRBJ2-1; D gene ambiguous. Germline CDR1 and CDR2: MGHRA and YSYEKL. The V end lost 0 bases, the J end lost 4 bases, and 13 bases lay between the germline ends. This CDR3 is built from 16 residues. The CDR3 loop is CASSQEPGRLYNEQFF. Here the CDR3 DNA reads TGCGCCAGCAGCCAAGAGCCAGGTCGGCTTTACAATGAGCAGTTCTTC.

The chain combines TRBV5-4 with TRBJ2-7; maybe TRBD2 (6 bases). CDR3 length equals 15 residues. V gave up 4 bases and J gave up 5 bases, with 19 bases separating them. Germline CDR1 and CDR2: SGHNT and YYREEE (reference sequence). The CDR3 nucleotides read TGTGCCAGCAGCGCGGGCTCCGGGACTCAACACGAGCAGTACTTC. Its translation: CASSAGSGTQHEQYF.

J is TRBJ2-7 and V is TRBV5-5; D unclear. CDR1 and CDR2 (germline): SGHKS, YYEKEE (reference sequence). Trimming shortened V by 1 base and J by 2 bases, and 10 bases separated the two germline ends. This CDR3 contains 14 residues. This CDR3 is CASSLQERAYEQYF. For the CDR3, the DNA is TGTGCCAGCAGCTTGCAGGAAAGAGCCTACGAGCAGTACTTC.

This clone was recorded a few times. The CDR3 nucleotides are TGTGCCAGCAGCCCGAGAAGCTCTGGGGCCAACGTCCTGACTTTC. Amino acids: CASSPRSSGANVLTF. This chain links TRBV7-2 with TRBJ2-6; no clear D gene. Germline-derived CDR1 and CDR2 are SGHTA and FQGNSA. Trimming stripped 5 bases from V and 0 bases from J, with 8 bases between. The CDR3 covers 15 residues.

The chain joins TRBV5-6 to TRBJ1-1; D not resolved. Germline assignment: CDR1 SGHDT and CDR2 YYEEEE. The V end was cut by 6 bases, the J end by 0 bases, with 15 bases between. The CDR3 spans 15 residues. The CDR3 nucleotides read TGTGCCAGCACCCGGGGAGACCTCATGAACACTGAAGCTTTCTTT. Its translation: CASTRGDLMNTEAFF.

The CDR3 DNA sequence: TGTGCCACCTCCGGGACAGGCACTAATCAGCCCCAGCATTTT. Translating gives CATSGTGTNQPQHF. This chain uses TRBV10-3 with TRBJ1-5; 8 nucleotides line up with TRBD1. V shed 10 bases and J 4 bases; nucleotides not matched to a gene: 9. Looked up from germline, CDR1 is ENHRY and CDR2 is SYGVKD. The CDR3 sequence is 14 residues long.

This chain links TRBV9 with TRBJ2-1, with TRBD2 matching 9 bases. The V gene end was trimmed by 3 bases and the J gene end by 8 bases; junction bases not matched to a gene: 6. The CDR3 is made up of 14 amino acids. Germline V lookup: CDR1 SGDLS, CDR2 YYNGEE. CDR3 bases: TGTGCCAGCAGCGCGGGACTAGCTGTCTATGAGCAGTTCTTC. Its translation is CASSAGLAVYEQFF.

This chain uses TRBV6-1 with TRBJ2-2; possibly TRBD1 for D (5 bases). V lost 3 bases and J 5 bases, leaving 7 bases between the germline ends. The CDR3 is 13 residues long. Germline CDR1 reads MNHNS; CDR2 reads SASEGT. The CDR3 DNA sequence: TGTGCCAGCAGTGAGCAGGGAACCGGGGAGCTGTTTTTT. This codes for CASSEQGTGELFF.

The chain is built from TRBV6-6 and TRBJ2-2; D is perhaps TRBD1 (6 bases). V was shortened by 7 bases and J by 1 base, with 10 bases between the two germline ends. Germline V gene sequence: CDR1 MNHNY, CDR2 SVGAGI (reference sequence). The CDR3 is made up of 14 amino acids. DNA of the CDR3: TGTGCCAGCATTAAACAGGGGAACACCGGGGAGCTGTTTTTT. It yields the protein CASIKQGNTGELFF.

In nucleotides, the CDR3 is TGTGCCAGCAGCCGGACAGGTGAAGGCTACACCTTC. This translates into CASSRTGEGYTF. The chain is built from TRBV7-9 and TRBJ1-2; TRBD1 agrees at 7 bases. CDR1 SEHNR and CDR2 FQNEAQ come from the germline V gene (reference sequence). CDR3 length: 12 amino acids. The junction had 5 bases not matched to a gene; V was cut back by 5 bases and J by 8 bases.

The CDR3 DNA sequence: TGTGCCAGCAGAGGAGCAGGGGCCCACTACGAGCAGTACTTC. Protein sequence: CASRGAGAHYEQYF. This sequence joins TRBV3-1 (or the pseudogene TRBV3-2) and TRBJ2-7, with D possibly being TRBD1 (6 bases). The CDR3 is made up of 14 amino acids. The V gene lost 6 bases and the J gene lost 3 bases, with 15 bases spanning the gap. From germline, CDR1 is LGHDT and CDR2 YNNKEL (reference sequence).

The rearrangement joins TRBV2 to TRBJ1-2; D is ambiguous. Germline values: CDR1 SNHLY, CDR2 FYNNEI. V lost 1 base and J 10 bases, leaving 16 bases between the germline ends. CDR3 length equals 14 residues. The CDR3 spells CASSEVPDSEDYTF. The CDR3 nucleotides are TGTGCCAGCAGTGAAGTTCCGGACTCAGAGGACTACACCTTC.

The chain joins TRBV27 to TRBJ2-2, with D perhaps TRBD2 (7 bases). The V gene lost 8 bases and the J gene lost 5 bases, with 15 bases spanning the gap. Germline loops: CDR1 MNHEY, CDR2 SMNVEV (reference sequence). This CDR3 contains 14 residues. As DNA, the CDR3 is TGTGCCAGCCGGGGGGCGAAAGGGACCGGGGAGCTGTTTTTT. It encodes CASRGAKGTGELFF.